Sequencing of this T cell receptor (beta chain) was carried out in a study of monozygotic twins with inflammatory bowel disease. CDR3 size: 13 residues. The germline V gene encodes CDR1 SGDLS and CDR2 YYNGEE. TCRdb re-called the 5' RACE reads and shows each CDR3 protein once, DNA omitted. The sample's table shows approximately 400,000 distinct CDR3 sequences. The origin of this receptor is a human donor with ulcerative colitis or Crohn's disease, or a healthy co-twin of an affected twin (not recorded which). The chain couples TRBV9 to TRBJ1-1; TCRdb returns TRBD1, unconfirmable since there is no DNA. Specimen: blood. CDR3 loop: CASRGQGFSEAFF.